This TCR beta chain was sequenced during a study of neurological immune-mediated disorders. The cDNA came from 5'RACE, which used 10-nucleotide random UMIs. TCRdb called the 5' RACE reads again in MiXCR, with one record for every CDR3 protein. This table has 93,000 or so distinct CDR3 sequences, 9.5% to 14% appearing once. Sample time point: longitudinal time-point 3. This CDR3 is 19 amino acids long. The V gene lost 0 bases and the J gene lost 2 bases, with 20 bases spanning the gap. Germline V gene sequence: CDR1 LGHNA, CDR2 YNFKEQ. This clonotype was seen a single time. The material sequenced was PBMCs. The genes are TRBV4-2 and TRBJ2-4, with TRBD2 as a possible D gene (5 bases). This TCR came from a female donor with HTLV-1-associated myelopathy (HAM/TSP). CDR3 sequence reads: CASSQEGEGAQLTKNIQYF. The CDR3 nucleotides read TGTGCCAGCAGCCAAGAAGGCGAGGGAGCCCAGTTAACCAAAAACATTCAGTACTTC.